This T cell receptor beta chain was documented in a study of cytomegalovirus exposure and HLA in healthy donors. Background on the study: Of roughly 400 genotyped donors, about 80% grouped in the Caucasian-associated ancestry cluster.

Deletions cut 5 bases from V and 3 bases from J, with 11 bases between. The germline V gene encodes CDR1 SGHDN and CDR2 FVKESK. The CDR3 covers 13 residues. With regard to this clone: Antigen unknown.

Researchers ran the PCR with 60 Vbeta and 13 Jbeta primers. The protocol was immunoSEQ multiplex PCR, while the TCRdb copy is restricted to in-frame clones and leaves out a portion. The repertoire holds over 100,000 clones, roughly 83% seen once, with 2.5% to 3.5% in the top ten. Overall study results and limits: More clonal expansion characterized HLA-associated TCR beta chains than equally common others in a later analysis. Links to common viral pathogens appeared, in a later analysis, for several of the most significant clusters. CMV serostatus alone was available as immune exposure information.

The sequence was collected from a young woman in good health and CMV-seropositive. Sequencing was done on a sample of PBMCs. The gene calls are TRBV14 and TRBJ2-7; tentative D call: TRBD1 (6 bases). The CDR3 loop is CASSGPGDYEQYF. The CDR3 region has the DNA TGTGCCAGCAGCGGCCCAGGGGACTACGAGCAGTACTTC.